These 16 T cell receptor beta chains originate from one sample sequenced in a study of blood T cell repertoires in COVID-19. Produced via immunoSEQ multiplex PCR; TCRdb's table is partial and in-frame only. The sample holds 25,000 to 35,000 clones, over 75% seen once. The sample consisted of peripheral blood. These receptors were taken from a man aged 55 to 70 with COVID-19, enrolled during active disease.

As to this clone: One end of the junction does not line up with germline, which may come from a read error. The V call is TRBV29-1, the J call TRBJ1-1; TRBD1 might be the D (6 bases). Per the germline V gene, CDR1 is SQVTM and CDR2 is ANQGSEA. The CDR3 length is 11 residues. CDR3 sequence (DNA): TGTGAAGGACAGATGAACACTGAAGCTTTCTTT. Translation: CEGQMNTEAFF.

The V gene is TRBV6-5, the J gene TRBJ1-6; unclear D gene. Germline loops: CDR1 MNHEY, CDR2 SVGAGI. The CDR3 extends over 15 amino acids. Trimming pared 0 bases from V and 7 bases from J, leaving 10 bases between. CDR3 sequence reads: CASSYSRELNSPLHF. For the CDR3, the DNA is TGTGCCAGCAGTTACTCGCGGGAACTCAATTCACCCCTCCACTTT.

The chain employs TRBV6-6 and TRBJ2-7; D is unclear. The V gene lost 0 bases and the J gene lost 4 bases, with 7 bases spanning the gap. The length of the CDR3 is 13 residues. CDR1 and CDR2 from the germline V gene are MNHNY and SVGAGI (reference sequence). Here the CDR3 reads CASSYSPEYEQYF. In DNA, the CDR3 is TGTGCCAGCAGTTACTCGCCGGAGTACGAGCAGTACTTC.

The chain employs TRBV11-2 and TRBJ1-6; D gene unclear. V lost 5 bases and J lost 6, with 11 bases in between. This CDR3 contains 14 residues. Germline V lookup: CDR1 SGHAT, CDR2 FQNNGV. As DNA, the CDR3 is TGTGCCAGCAGCACTGGGCAGTCTAATTCACCCCTCCACTTT. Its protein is CASSTGQSNSPLHF.

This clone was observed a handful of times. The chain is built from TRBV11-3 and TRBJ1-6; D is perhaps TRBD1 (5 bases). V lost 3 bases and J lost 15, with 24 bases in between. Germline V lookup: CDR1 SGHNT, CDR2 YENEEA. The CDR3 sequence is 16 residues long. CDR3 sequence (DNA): TGTGCCAGCAGCTTTGGGTCGGGACTGGCCTCCGAGGTCCTCCACTTT. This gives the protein CASSFGSGLASEVLHF.

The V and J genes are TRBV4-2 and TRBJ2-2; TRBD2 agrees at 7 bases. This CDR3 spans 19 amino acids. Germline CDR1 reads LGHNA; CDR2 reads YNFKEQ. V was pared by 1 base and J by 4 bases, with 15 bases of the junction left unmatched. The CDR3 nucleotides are TGTGCCAGCAGCCAAGGACTTTGGAAGGGAGGGCCGGTCACCGGGGAGCTGTTTTTT. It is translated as CASSQGLWKGGPVTGELFF.

CDR3 coding DNA: TGTGCCAGCAGGGGGCTAGACAATGAGCAGTTCTTC. It is translated as CASRGLDNEQFF. The V gene is TRBV2, the J gene TRBJ2-1; tentative D call: TRBD1 (5 bases). This CDR3 spans 12 amino acids. Looked up from germline, CDR1 is SNHLY and CDR2 is FYNNEI. V shed 6 bases and J shed 5 bases, with 8 bases lying between them.

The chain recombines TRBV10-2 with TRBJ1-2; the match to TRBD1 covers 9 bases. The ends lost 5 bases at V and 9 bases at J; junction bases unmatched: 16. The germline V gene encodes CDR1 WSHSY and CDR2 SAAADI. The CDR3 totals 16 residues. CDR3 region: CASSPPPGQGSRSYTF. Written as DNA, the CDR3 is TGCGCCAGCAGTCCCCCTCCGGGACAGGGAAGTCGGAGCTACACCTTC.

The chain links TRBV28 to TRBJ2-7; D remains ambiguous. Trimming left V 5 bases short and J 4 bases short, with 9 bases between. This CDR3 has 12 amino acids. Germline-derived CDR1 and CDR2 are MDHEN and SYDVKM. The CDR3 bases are TGTGCCAGCAGTCCTCCCGGGTACGAGCAGTACTTC. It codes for CASSPPGYEQYF.

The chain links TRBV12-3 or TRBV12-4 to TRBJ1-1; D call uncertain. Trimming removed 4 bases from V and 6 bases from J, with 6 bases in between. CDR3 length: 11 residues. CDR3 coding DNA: TGTGCCAGCAGTTCCTTAGCTGAAGCTTTCTTT. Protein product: CASSSLAEAFF.

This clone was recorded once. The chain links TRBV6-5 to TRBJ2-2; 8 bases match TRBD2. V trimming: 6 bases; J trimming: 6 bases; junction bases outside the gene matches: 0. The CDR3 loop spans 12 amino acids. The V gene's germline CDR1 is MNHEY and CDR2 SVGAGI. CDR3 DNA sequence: TGTGCCAGCAGAGCGGGAGCCGGGGAGCTGTTTTTT. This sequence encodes CASRAGAGELFF.

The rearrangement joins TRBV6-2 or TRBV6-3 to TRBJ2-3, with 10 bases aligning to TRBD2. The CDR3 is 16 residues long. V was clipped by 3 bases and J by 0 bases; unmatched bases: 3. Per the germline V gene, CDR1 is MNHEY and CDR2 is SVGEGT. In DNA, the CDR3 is TGTGCCAGCAGTTATTCGACTAGCGGGAGCACAGATACGCAGTATTTT. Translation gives CASSYSTSGSTDTQYF.

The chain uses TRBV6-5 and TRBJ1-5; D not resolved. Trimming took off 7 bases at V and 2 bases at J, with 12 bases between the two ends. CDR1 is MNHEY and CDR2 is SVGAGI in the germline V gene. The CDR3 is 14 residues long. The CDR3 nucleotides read TGTGCCAGCATTTTAGATAATCGCAATCAGCCCCAGCATTTT. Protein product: CASILDNRNQPQHF.

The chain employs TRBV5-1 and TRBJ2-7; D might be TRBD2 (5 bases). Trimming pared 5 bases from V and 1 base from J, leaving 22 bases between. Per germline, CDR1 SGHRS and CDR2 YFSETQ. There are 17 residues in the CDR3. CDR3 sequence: CASSQSARVGRSYEQYF. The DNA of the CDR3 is TGCGCCAGCAGTCAGTCCGCGCGGGTCGGACGGTCCTACGAGCAGTACTTC.

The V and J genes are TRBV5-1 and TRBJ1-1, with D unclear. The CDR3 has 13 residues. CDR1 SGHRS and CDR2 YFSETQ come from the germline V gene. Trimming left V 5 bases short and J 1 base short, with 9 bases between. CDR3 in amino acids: CASRPGGNTEAFF. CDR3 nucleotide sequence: TGCGCCAGCAGACCGGGAGGGAACACTGAAGCTTTCTTT.

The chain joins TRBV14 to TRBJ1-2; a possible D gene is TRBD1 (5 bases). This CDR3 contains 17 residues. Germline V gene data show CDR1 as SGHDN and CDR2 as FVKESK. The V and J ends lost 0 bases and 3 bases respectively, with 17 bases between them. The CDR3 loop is CASSQDEDAGRYYGYTF. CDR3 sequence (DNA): TGTGCCAGCAGCCAAGATGAGGACGCGGGACGGTACTATGGCTACACCTTC.